The present T cell receptor (beta chain) was sequenced within a study of blood T cell repertoires in COVID-19. Assay used: immunoSEQ multiplex PCR; TCRdb lists only in-frame clones, some missing. The sample lists over 100,000 clones; approximately 86% were seen once. In germline, CDR1 is DFQATT, CDR2 SNEGSKA (reference sequence). This CDR3 comprises 11 residues. V lost 6 bases and J lost 11, with 13 bases in between. The sequence came from a middle-aged man with acute or convalescent COVID-19. This chain connects TRBV20-1 to TRBJ1-4, with D possibly TRBD1 on 6 matching bases. The sample taken for sequencing was peripheral blood. The CDR3 nucleotides are TGCAGTGCCCACAGGGTGGGGAAACTGTTTTTT. This encodes CSAHRVGKLFF.